This passage covers 11 T cell receptor beta chains from one sample sequenced in a study of neoadjuvant anti-PD-1 for oral cavity cancer. Method: immunoSEQ multiplex PCR; TCRdb's copy keeps in-frame clones and lacks some. The sample lists fewer than 70,000 clones, 65% to 80% seen once, with around 2.6% in the top ten. The source was PBMCs, collected before nivolumab (anti-PD-1) treatment. The receptors here all came from a person aged 40 to 85 with oral cavity squamous cell carcinoma.

The chain recombines TRBV6-1 with TRBJ2-3; TRBD1 is a possible D gene (6 bases). The CDR3 is 14 residues long. V shed 3 bases and J shed 0 bases, with 7 bases lying between them. CDR1 is MNHNS, CDR2 SASEGT, per germline. The CDR3 protein is CASSEQGSTDTQYF. DNA for the CDR3: TGTGCCAGCAGTGAGCAGGGGAGCACAGATACGCAGTATTTT.

The V and J genes are TRBV29-1 and TRBJ1-2; D is undetermined. Germline CDR1 is SQVTM and CDR2 is ANQGSEA. V gave up 7 bases and J gave up 0 bases, with 6 bases separating them. The CDR3 loop spans 11 amino acids. The CDR3, as DNA: TGCAGCGCACCAACTAACTATGGCTACACCTTC. Protein sequence: CSAPTNYGYTF.

The chain employs TRBV6-6 and TRBJ2-7; 9 bases are a match to TRBD1. The germline CDR1 and CDR2 sequences are MNHNY and SVGAGI (reference sequence). V lost 2 bases, J lost 4 bases, and 6 bases stayed unmatched. CDR3 length equals 15 residues. For the CDR3, the DNA is TGTGCCAGCAGTTACCCCGGACAGGGGCAATACGAGCAGTACTTC. This codes for CASSYPGQGQYEQYF.

The sample holds one count of this clone. The gene calls are TRBV5-4 and TRBJ2-5, with TRBD2 matching 8 bases. The V gene's germline CDR1 is SGHNT and CDR2 YYREEE (reference sequence). The junction had 6 bases not matched to a gene; V was cut back by 5 bases and J by 3 bases. The CDR3 length is 14 residues. CDR3 in DNA: TGTGCCAGCAGTCTCGGGGGGGCCAAAGAGACCCAGTACTTC. This codes for CASSLGGAKETQYF.

This clone was recorded a few times. The chain uses TRBV11-2 and TRBJ2-5; no reliable D call. The germline V gene has CDR1 SGHAT and CDR2 FQNNGV. This CDR3 comprises 12 residues. V shed 2 bases and J shed 3 bases, with 4 bases lying between them. The CDR3 DNA reads TGTGCCAGCAGCTTATATGAAGAGACCCAGTACTTC. It codes for CASSLYEETQYF.

This clone was detected only a few times. This sequence joins TRBV27 and TRBJ1-2; 8 nucleotides agree with TRBD1. CDR1 is MNHEY, CDR2 SMNVEV, per germline (reference sequence). The CDR3 contains 14 residues. Trimming removed 2 bases from V and 7 bases from J; junction bases left unmatched: 6. As DNA, the CDR3 is TGTGCCAGCAGTTTAGCAGGGGGCGCCGGTGGCTACACCTTC. Translating gives CASSLAGGAGGYTF.

The chain is built from TRBV7-2 and TRBJ1-5; TRBD1 is a possible D gene (6 bases). Germline values: CDR1 SGHTA, CDR2 FQGNSA. The length of the CDR3 is 15 residues. The V gene lost 2 bases and the J gene lost 2 bases, with 10 bases spanning the gap. The CDR3 sequence: CASSLSGVGNQPQHF. The CDR3 DNA reads as TGTGCCAGCAGCTTATCAGGGGTAGGCAATCAGCCCCAGCATTTT.

This clone was seen more than once but under ten times. The chain joins TRBV6-6 to TRBJ2-7; 8 bases line up with TRBD1. CDR3 length equals 16 residues. V lost 0 bases, J lost 3 bases, and 7 bases stayed unmatched. Germline CDR1 MNHNY, CDR2 SVGAGI (reference sequence). CDR3 nucleotides: TGTGCCAGCAGTTACTCACTCGGACAGGGATTCTACGAGCAGTACTTC. It encodes CASSYSLGQGFYEQYF.

The J gene is TRBJ2-1, the V gene TRBV11-2; 7 bases match TRBD1. CDR3 length: 16 residues. The V segment lost 3 bases and the J segment 5 bases; nucleotides outside the gene matches: 10. Germline V lookup: CDR1 SGHAT, CDR2 FQNNGV. The CDR3 loop is CASSFSAGTAHNEQFF. The CDR3, as DNA: TGTGCCAGCAGCTTTTCGGCCGGGACAGCTCACAATGAGCAGTTCTTC.

The chain joins TRBV4-1 to TRBJ2-2; D unclear. The CDR3 totals 14 residues. V was shortened by 3 bases and J by 5 bases, with 10 bases between the two germline ends. The germline V gene has CDR1 MGHRA and CDR2 YSYEKL. As DNA, the CDR3 is TGCGCCAGCAGCCAGATCCTGGGAACCGGGGAGCTGTTTTTT. Residues: CASSQILGTGELFF.

This clone turned up a few times. Other DNA sequences in the sample encode the same CDR3. CDR3 DNA sequence: TGCGCCAGCAGCTTGGGGGGGATGAACACTGAAGCTTTCTTT. This codes for CASSLGGMNTEAFF. The gene calls are TRBV5-1 and TRBJ1-1; a possible D gene is TRBD1 (5 bases). The length of the CDR3 is 14 residues. The V gene's germline CDR1 is SGHRS and CDR2 YFSETQ. The V and J ends lost 0 bases and 0 bases respectively, with 6 bases between them.